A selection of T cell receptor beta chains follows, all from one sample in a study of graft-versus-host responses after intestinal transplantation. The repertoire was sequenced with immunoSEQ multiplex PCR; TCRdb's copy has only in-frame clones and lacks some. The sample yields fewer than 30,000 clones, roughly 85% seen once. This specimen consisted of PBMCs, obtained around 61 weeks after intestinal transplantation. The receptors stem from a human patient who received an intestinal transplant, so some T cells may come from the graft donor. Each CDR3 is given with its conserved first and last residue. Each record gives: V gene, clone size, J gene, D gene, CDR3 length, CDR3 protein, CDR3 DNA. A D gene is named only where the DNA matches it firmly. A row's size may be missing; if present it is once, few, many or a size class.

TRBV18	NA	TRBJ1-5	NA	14	CASSRGASNQPQHF	TGTGCCAGCTCACGAGGGGCCAGCAATCAGCCCCAGCATTTT
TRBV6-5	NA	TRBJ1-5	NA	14	CASKGERSNQPQHF	TGTGCCAGCAAAGGGGAGAGAAGCAATCAGCCCCAGCATTTT
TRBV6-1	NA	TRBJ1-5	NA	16	CASSEAPSGANQPQHF	TGTGCCAGCAGTGAAGCGCCGTCAGGGGCTAATCAGCCCCAGCATTTT
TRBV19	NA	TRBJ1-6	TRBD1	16	CASRAGNRGLMNPLHF	TGTGCCAGTAGGGCCGGTAACAGGGGGCTCATGAATCCCCTCCACTTT
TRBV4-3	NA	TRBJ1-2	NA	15	CASSQDVGQDYGYTF	TGCGCCAGCAGCCAAGATGTAGGGCAGGACTATGGCTACACCTTC
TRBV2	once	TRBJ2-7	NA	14	CASSPGLGPYEQYF	TGTGCCAGCAGCCCGGGGCTGGGCCCCTACGAGCAGTACTTC
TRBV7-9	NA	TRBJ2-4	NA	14	CASSLAGAKNIQYF	TGTGCCAGCAGCTTAGCGGGTGCCAAAAACATTCAGTACTTC
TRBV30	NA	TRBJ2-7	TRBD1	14	CAWSVDARQGAKGF	TGTGCCTGGAGTGTGGATGCTCGACAGGGGGCCAAAGGCTTC
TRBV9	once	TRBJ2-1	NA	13	CASSVLVDNEQFF	TGTGCCAGCAGCGTCCTAGTGGACAATGAGCAGTTCTTC
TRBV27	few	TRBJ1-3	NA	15	CASSPRQPFGNTIYF	TGTGCCAGCAGTCCCCGACAGCCTTTTGGAAACACCATATATTTT
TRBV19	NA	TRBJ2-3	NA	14	CASMRRGSTDTQYF	TGTGCCAGTATGAGGAGGGGTTCCACAGATACGCAGTATTTT
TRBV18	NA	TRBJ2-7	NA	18	CASSPLPPLRGSSYEQYF	TGTGCCAGCTCACCCCTACCCCCGCTGCGTGGGAGCTCCTACGAGCAGTACTTC
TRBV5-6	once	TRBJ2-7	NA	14	CASSTGTFTYEQYF	TGTGCCAGCAGTACCGGGACTTTCACCTACGAGCAGTACTTC
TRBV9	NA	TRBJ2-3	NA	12	CASSTGTDTQYF	TGTGCCAGCAGCACAGGCACAGATACGCAGTATTTT
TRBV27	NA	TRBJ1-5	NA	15	CASSPTYSSNQPQHF	TGTGCCAGCAGCCCCACATACTCTAGCAATCAGCCCCAGCATTTT
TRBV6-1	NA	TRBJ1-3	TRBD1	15	CASSSTGAAGNTIYF	TGTGCCAGCAGTTCGACAGGGGCCGCTGGAAACACCATATATTTT